The present T cell receptor beta chain was sequenced within a study of blood T cell repertoires in COVID-19. Study overall: The samples span acute and convalescent COVID-19 from the United States, Italy and Spain. PBMCs, B-cell-depleted T cells, or T cells provided the cDNA or gDNA that made up the material.

How the authors handled the data: From reference gene primer amplification, estimates of nucleated cell counts were derived. Clones were read by immunoSEQ multiplex PCR, and TCRdb kept only the in-frame ones, dropping some. Clone size and the V and J calls come from that table; the DNA yielded D and trimming. Of some 130,000 clones in the sample, roughly four fifths were seen once. The sample holds a few counts of this clone. This sequence is one base from a far larger clone and is likely a read error. Distinct nucleotide sequences in the sample also encode this CDR3. What was sequenced was peripheral blood. This clonotype was obtained from a middle-aged man with active or convalescent COVID-19.

CDR3 protein: CASSDSTSGGDTQYF. CDR3 coding DNA: TGTGCCAGCAGTGACTCGACTAGCGGGGGAGATACGCAGTATTTT. The chain recombines TRBV6-4 with TRBJ2-3; the match to TRBD2 covers 12 bases. The CDR3 runs 15 residues. The V and J ends lost 0 bases and 5 bases, in that order; junction bases with no gene match: 0. CDR1 and CDR2 (germline): MRHNA, SNTAGT.